This T cell receptor (beta chain) was identified during a study of T cell responses to AZD1222 COVID-19 vaccine. Study outcomes and limitations: Scientists sampled the repertoires only once the peak T cell response had passed. A reported finding is that nearly half of spike-specific TCRs target unmutated variant regions. Clonal diversity may have been underestimated in mostly white British donors.

Measured with immunoSEQ multiplex PCR; TCRdb has only the in-frame clones, and not every one. In the table there are roughly 180,000 clones, 92% of which are singletons. CDR3 length: 16 residues. V lost 4 bases and J 0 bases, leaving 13 bases between the germline ends. Germline loops: CDR1 SGHTA, CDR2 FQGNSA. In regard to this clone: Its specificity is unknown.

The specimen was peripheral blood, collected 28 days after the second AZD1222 dose. The J gene is TRBJ2-1, the V gene TRBV7-2; D is possibly TRBD1 or TRBD2 (6 bases each). The TCR sequence derives from an adult who received the AZD1222 COVID-19 vaccine. Here the CDR3 DNA reads TGTGCCAGCAGCTCCAGGGGAGGAAGCTCCTACAATGAGCAGTTCTTC. Translation gives CASSSRGGSSYNEQFF. The variable domain in full, completed from reference TRBV7-2 and TRBJ2-1, reads GAGVSQSPSNKVTEKGKDVELRCDPISGHTALYWYRQSLGQGLEFLIYFQGNSAPDKSGLPSDRFSAERTGGSVSTLTIQRTQQEDSAVYLCASSSRGGSSYNEQFFGPGTRLTVL.